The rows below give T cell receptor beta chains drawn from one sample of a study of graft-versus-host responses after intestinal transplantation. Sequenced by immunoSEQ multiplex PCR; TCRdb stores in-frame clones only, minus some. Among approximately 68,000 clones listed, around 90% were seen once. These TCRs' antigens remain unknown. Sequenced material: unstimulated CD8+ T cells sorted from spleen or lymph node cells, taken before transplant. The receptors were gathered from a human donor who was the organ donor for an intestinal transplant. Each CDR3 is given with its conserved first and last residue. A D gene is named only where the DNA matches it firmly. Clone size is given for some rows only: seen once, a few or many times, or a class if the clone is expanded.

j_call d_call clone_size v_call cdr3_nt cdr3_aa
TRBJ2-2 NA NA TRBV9 TGTGCCAGCAGCGTGGAGGGTTCAACCGGGGAGCTGTTTTTT CASSVEGSTGELFF
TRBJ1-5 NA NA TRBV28 TGTGCCAGCAGTTTATTGGCACGACCGGGTCAGCCCCAGCATTTT CASSLLARPGQPQHF
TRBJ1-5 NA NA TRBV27 TGTGCCAGCAGTTTAACGGGGTACGGTCAGCCCCAGCATTTT CASSLTGYGQPQHF
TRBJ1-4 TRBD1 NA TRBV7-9 TGTGCCAGCAGCTTACCTAACCCGACAGGGGCAAATGAAAAACTGTTTTTT CASSLPNPTGANEKLFF
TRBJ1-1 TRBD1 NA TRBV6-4 TGTGCCAGCAGTGAGACAGGGGGTTTCACTGAAGCTTTCTTT CASSETGGFTEAFF
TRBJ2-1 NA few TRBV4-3 TGCGCCAGCAGCCAAGGTAGAGTGTTGGGACTGGGCTACAATGAGCAGTTCTTC CASSQGRVLGLGYNEQFF
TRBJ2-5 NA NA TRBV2 TGTGCCAGCTCGGGGGGCATAAGTTGGACCCAGTACTTC CASSGGISWTQYF
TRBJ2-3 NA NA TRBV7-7 TGTGCTAGCAGCTTGGGGACTGATTACACAGATACGCAGTATTTT CASSLGTDYTDTQYF
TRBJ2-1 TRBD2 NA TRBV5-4 TGTGCCAGCAGCGGAGGACTAGCGGGGGGGTATAACGGTCCCAATGAGCAGTTCTTC CASSGGLAGGYNGPNEQFF
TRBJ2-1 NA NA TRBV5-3 TGTGCCAGAAACGGGCCGAGGGATGAGCAGTTCTTC CARNGPRDEQFF
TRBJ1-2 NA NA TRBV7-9 TGTGCCAGCAGCTTAGACACAGGGCGGGGGTATGGCTACACCTTC CASSLDTGRGYGYTF
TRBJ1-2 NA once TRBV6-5 TGTGCCAGCGGGAGAGTTCCTCTAAGCTATGGCTACACCTTC CASGRVPLSYGYTF
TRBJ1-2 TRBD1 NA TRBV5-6 TGTGCCAGCAGCACTCCTACCCTCCGGGACAGGGGTTGGGGCTACACCTTC CASSTPTLRDRGWGYTF
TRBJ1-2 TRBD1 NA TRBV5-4 TGTGCCAGCAGCTTGGGAGGGGGCAATACCTATGGCTACACCTTC CASSLGGGNTYGYTF
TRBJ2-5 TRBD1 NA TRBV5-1 TGCGCCAGCAGCCGGGGGGGACAGGGGGCATCGGAGACCCAGTACTTC CASSRGGQGASETQYF
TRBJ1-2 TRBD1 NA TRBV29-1 TGCAGCGTTGATCATGGGACAGGGGAGATCTATGGCTACACCTTC CSVDHGTGEIYGYTF
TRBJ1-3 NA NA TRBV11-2 TGTGCCAGCAGCTTATATACAGGGCCCGGAAACACCATATATTTT CASSLYTGPGNTIYF
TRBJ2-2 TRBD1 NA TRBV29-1 TGCAGCGTTAGGACAGGGGGAACCGGGGAGCTGTTTTTT CSVRTGGTGELFF
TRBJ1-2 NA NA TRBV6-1 TGTGCCAGCAGTGAAGCGCTGGGGGAGGGCTATGGCTACACCTTC CASSEALGEGYGYTF
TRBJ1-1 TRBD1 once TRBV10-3 TGTGCGGTGGTACAGGGGGAACAAGGTGAAGCTTTCTTT CAVVQGEQGEAFF
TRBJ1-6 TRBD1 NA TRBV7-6 TGTGCCAGCAGCTTAGTGGTTGGGACAGGGGATTCACCCCTCCACTTT CASSLVVGTGDSPLHF
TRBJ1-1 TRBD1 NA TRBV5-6 TGTGCCAGCAGCAGAATCGGGACAGGGGTAAGCACTGAAGCTTTCTTT CASSRIGTGVSTEAFF
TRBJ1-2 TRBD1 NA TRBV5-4 TGTGCCAGCAGTTACGGACAGGGGCGATATGGCTACACCTTC CASSYGQGRYGYTF
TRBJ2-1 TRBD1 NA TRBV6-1 TGTGCCAGCAGTGAAGAGGACAGGATCTACAATGAGCAGTTCTTC CASSEEDRIYNEQFF
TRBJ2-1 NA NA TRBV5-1 TGCGCCAGCAGCGCAAATCCCCGGACTCCCTTTACAGATGAGCAGTTCTTC CASSANPRTPFTDEQFF
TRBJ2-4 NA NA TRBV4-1 TGCGCCAGCAGCCAAACTCCGCCAGGGGCCGCGCCGGGCATTCAGTACTTC CASSQTPPGAAPGIQYF
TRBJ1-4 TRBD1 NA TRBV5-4 TGTGCCAGCAGCGGGGACAGGATCGGGCCTAATGAAAAACTGTTTTTT CASSGDRIGPNEKLFF
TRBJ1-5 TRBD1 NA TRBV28 TGTGCCAGCAGTTCGACAGGGGCAGTCAATCAGCCCCAGCATTTT CASSSTGAVNQPQHF
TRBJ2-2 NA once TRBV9 TGTGCCAGCAGCGTATCTAACCCAACCGGGGAGCTGTTTTTT CASSVSNPTGELFF
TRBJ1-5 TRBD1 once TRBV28 TGTGCCAGCAGTGTCAGAGGGGGCTACAATCAGCCCCAGCATTTT CASSVRGGYNQPQHF
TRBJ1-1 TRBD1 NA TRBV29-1 TGCAGCGCTGACAGGGGCGCGAACACTGAAGCTTTCTTT CSADRGANTEAFF
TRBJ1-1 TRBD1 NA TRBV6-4 TGTGCCAGCAGAGACTCACAGGGGGCCAACACTGAAGCTTTCTTT CASRDSQGANTEAFF
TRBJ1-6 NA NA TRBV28 TGTGCCAGCAGTGGGCGCGCAGGGATGGAGTCACCCCTCCACTTT CASSGRAGMESPLHF
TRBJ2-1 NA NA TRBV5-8 TGTGCCAGCAGCTTGGACTTACAGGTTAGCTCCTACAATGAGCAGTTCTTC CASSLDLQVSSYNEQFF